Detailed here is one TCR beta chain. The data stem from a study of blood T cell repertoires in COVID-19. Study-wide context: The origin of the acute and convalescent COVID-19 samples was the United States, Italy and Spain.

Clones were sequenced by immunoSEQ multiplex PCR, and TCRdb holds only the in-frame ones, with some missing. The data hold 75,000 to 95,000 clones, with 70% to 90% observed a single time. Between the trimmed V and J ends, which lost 10 bases and 9 bases, there was a span of 8 bases. The CDR3 runs 9 residues. Germline CDR1 SGDLS, CDR2 YYNGEE. V usage is TRBV9 and J usage is TRBJ1-5; D ambiguous. The sequence was collected from a middle-aged man with active COVID-19. Sequencing used peripheral blood. This CDR3 is CAELWPQHF. The CDR3 region has the DNA TGTGCCGAACTTTGGCCCCAGCATTTT.